Listed below are T cell receptor beta chains from one sample, sequenced in a study of blood T cell repertoires in COVID-19. TCRdb's copy holds only in-frame clones and misses some; the assay was immunoSEQ multiplex PCR. The sample shows about 480,000 clones, approximately 92% of them seen only once. Sequencing was done on a sample of peripheral blood. The receptors derive from a man aged 18 to 35 with COVID-19, enrolled during active disease. CDR3s include the opening cysteine and the closing phenylalanine or tryptophan. Fields, in order: J gene, CDR3 length, V gene, D gene, clone size, CDR3 DNA, CDR3 protein. D genes are given only for firm matches. Part of the rows lack a size; the others show once, few, many or a class for expanded clones.

J gene: TRBJ2-7; CDR3 length: 14; V gene: TRBV6-5; D gene: -; clone size: once; CDR3 DNA: TGTGCCAGCAGTTACTCGGCGGGCTCCTACGAGCAGTACTTC; CDR3 protein: CASSYSAGSYEQYF
J gene: TRBJ1-2; CDR3 length: 11; V gene: TRBV20-1; D gene: -; clone size: -; CDR3 DNA: TGCAGTGCTTCAGTTAACTATGGCTACACCTTC; CDR3 protein: CSASVNYGYTF
J gene: TRBJ2-4; CDR3 length: 14; V gene: TRBV24-1; D gene: -; clone size: -; CDR3 DNA: TGTGCCACCAGTGAGGCCGGGGACATACCCATTCAGTACTTC; CDR3 protein: CATSEAGDIPIQYF
J gene: TRBJ2-3; CDR3 length: 13; V gene: TRBV19; D gene: -; clone size: -; CDR3 DNA: TGTGCCAGTAGTATGTTCACTAGTCATACGCAGTATTTT; CDR3 protein: CASSMFTSHTQYF
J gene: TRBJ2-1; CDR3 length: 14; V gene: TRBV4-1; D gene: TRBD1; clone size: -; CDR3 DNA: TGCGCCAGCAGACGCGGACAGGGGGCACGAGAGCAGTTCTTC; CDR3 protein: CASRRGQGAREQFF
J gene: TRBJ1-2; CDR3 length: 14; V gene: TRBV3-1/TRBV3-2; D gene: -; clone size: -; CDR3 DNA: TGTGCCAGCAGCCCCCCATTCGACAGCTATGGCTACACCTTC; CDR3 protein: CASSPPFDSYGYTF
J gene: TRBJ1-1; CDR3 length: 15; V gene: TRBV12-5; D gene: TRBD1; clone size: once; CDR3 DNA: TGTGCTAGTGCCCCGGGACAGGGGGCAAGGACTGAAGCTTTCTTT; CDR3 protein: CASAPGQGARTEAFF
J gene: TRBJ2-3; CDR3 length: 14; V gene: TRBV7-3; D gene: -; clone size: -; CDR3 DNA: TGTGCCAGCAGCCGGACCGGGAGCTCAGATACGCAGTATTTT; CDR3 protein: CASSRTGSSDTQYF
J gene: TRBJ1-4; CDR3 length: 16; V gene: TRBV28; D gene: -; clone size: -; CDR3 DNA: TGTGCCAGCCCCGGAGGTGGCCATGCAACTAATGAAAAACTGTTTTTT; CDR3 protein: CASPGGGHATNEKLFF
J gene: TRBJ1-1; CDR3 length: 14; V gene: TRBV19; D gene: -; clone size: -; CDR3 DNA: TGTGCCTCGAACAGGGAAATTATGAACACTGAAGCTTTCTTT; CDR3 protein: CASNREIMNTEAFF
J gene: TRBJ2-5; CDR3 length: 14; V gene: TRBV5-8; D gene: -; clone size: -; CDR3 DNA: TGTGCCAGCAGCTTGGGACAGTTTTTGGAGACCCAGTACTTC; CDR3 protein: CASSLGQFLETQYF
J gene: TRBJ1-2; CDR3 length: 13; V gene: TRBV7-2; D gene: -; clone size: once; CDR3 DNA: TGTGCCAGCAGCGGACAGAGCAACTATGGCTACACCTTC; CDR3 protein: CASSGQSNYGYTF
J gene: TRBJ2-3; CDR3 length: 15; V gene: TRBV7-9; D gene: -; clone size: -; CDR3 DNA: TGTGCCAGCAGCATTCAGCAGGGGCCTATAGATACGCAGTATTTT; CDR3 protein: CASSIQQGPIDTQYF
J gene: TRBJ2-7; CDR3 length: 17; V gene: TRBV7-2; D gene: -; clone size: -; CDR3 DNA: TGTGCCAGCAGCATAGGGGAGGGGGGGCTTCGCTCCTACGAGCAGTACTTC; CDR3 protein: CASSIGEGGLRSYEQYF
J gene: TRBJ2-2; CDR3 length: 16; V gene: TRBV7-9; D gene: TRBD2; clone size: -; CDR3 DNA: TGTGCCAGCAGCATTGGACTAGCGGGAGGAACCGGGGAGCTGTTTTTT; CDR3 protein: CASSIGLAGGTGELFF
J gene: TRBJ1-1; CDR3 length: 12; V gene: TRBV29-1; D gene: -; clone size: -; CDR3 DNA: TGCAGCGTTAACAGACAGAACACTGAAGCTTTCTTT; CDR3 protein: CSVNRQNTEAFF
J gene: TRBJ1-2; CDR3 length: 12; V gene: TRBV11-2; D gene: -; clone size: -; CDR3 DNA: TGTGCCAGCAGCTTGGGCAACTATGGCTACACCTTC; CDR3 protein: CASSLGNYGYTF
J gene: TRBJ1-3; CDR3 length: 19; V gene: TRBV7-8; D gene: TRBD1; clone size: once; CDR3 DNA: TGTGCCAGCATCCTAGGTAGTTGGGCAGGGGGTCGCTCTGGAAACACCATATATTTT; CDR3 protein: CASILGSWAGGRSGNTIYF
J gene: TRBJ2-1; CDR3 length: 16; V gene: TRBV12-5; D gene: -; clone size: once; CDR3 DNA: TGTGCTAGTGGTTCGTCCTCGGCTAGCGTCTACAATGAGCAGTTCTTC; CDR3 protein: CASGSSSASVYNEQFF
J gene: TRBJ2-3; CDR3 length: 13; V gene: TRBV30; D gene: -; clone size: few; CDR3 DNA: TGTGCCTTGTCTGGGAGTTCGCAAGATACGCAGTATTTT; CDR3 protein: CALSGSSQDTQYF
J gene: TRBJ2-2; CDR3 length: 14; V gene: TRBV30; D gene: -; clone size: -; CDR3 DNA: TGTGCCTGGAGTGTACTCAAGAACACCGGGGAGCTGTTTTTT; CDR3 protein: CAWSVLKNTGELFF
J gene: TRBJ2-7; CDR3 length: 11; V gene: TRBV5-4; D gene: -; clone size: few; CDR3 DNA: TGTGCCAGCAGCTCGGCCTACGAGCAGTACTTC; CDR3 protein: CASSSAYEQYF
J gene: TRBJ1-1; CDR3 length: 16; V gene: TRBV6-6; D gene: -; clone size: -; CDR3 DNA: TGTGCCAGCAGTACACGACCAGGGCTCCGACACACTGAAGCTTTCTTT; CDR3 protein: CASSTRPGLRHTEAFF
J gene: TRBJ2-1; CDR3 length: 18; V gene: TRBV4-2; D gene: -; clone size: -; CDR3 DNA: TGTGCCAGCAGCCAGGAGGCCGCGGGACAGAAATCCTACAATGAGCAGTTCTTC; CDR3 protein: CASSQEAAGQKSYNEQFF
J gene: TRBJ1-4; CDR3 length: 15; V gene: TRBV4-1; D gene: TRBD1; clone size: -; CDR3 DNA: TGCGCCAGCAGCCTACAGACAGGGGGGACCGAAAAACTGTTTTTT; CDR3 protein: CASSLQTGGTEKLFF
J gene: TRBJ2-1; CDR3 length: 15; V gene: TRBV5-4; D gene: -; clone size: -; CDR3 DNA: TGTGCCAGCAGCGATGTACGGGACTCTCACAATGAGCAGTTCTTC; CDR3 protein: CASSDVRDSHNEQFF
J gene: TRBJ2-3; CDR3 length: 15; V gene: TRBV18; D gene: -; clone size: -; CDR3 DNA: TGTGCCAGCTCACAATCCCAGGGGCTTGGAGATACGCAGTATTTT; CDR3 protein: CASSQSQGLGDTQYF
J gene: TRBJ1-1; CDR3 length: 15; V gene: TRBV7-9; D gene: TRBD1; clone size: -; CDR3 DNA: TGTGCCAGCAGCAACCCGGGACAGGGGGCCTCTGAAGCTTTCTTT; CDR3 protein: CASSNPGQGASEAFF
J gene: TRBJ1-1; CDR3 length: 14; V gene: TRBV4-1; D gene: TRBD1; clone size: -; CDR3 DNA: TGCGCCAGCAGGTTACAGGGGGCGAAGGTTGAAGCTTTCTTT; CDR3 protein: CASRLQGAKVEAFF
J gene: TRBJ2-3; CDR3 length: 17; V gene: TRBV9; D gene: TRBD2; clone size: -; CDR3 DNA: TGTGCCAGCAGCCCTCGGGGACTAGCGGGCGGCACAGATACGCAGTATTTT; CDR3 protein: CASSPRGLAGGTDTQYF
J gene: TRBJ1-6; CDR3 length: 14; V gene: TRBV5-1; D gene: -; clone size: -; CDR3 DNA: TGCGCCAGCAGCCGATGGGAGGGGAATTCACCCCTCCACTTT; CDR3 protein: CASSRWEGNSPLHF
J gene: TRBJ1-6; CDR3 length: 16; V gene: TRBV9; D gene: -; clone size: -; CDR3 DNA: TGTGCCAGCAGCGTAGGTGCGGACAGTGGTGGTTCACCCCTCCACTTT; CDR3 protein: CASSVGADSGGSPLHF
J gene: TRBJ1-1; CDR3 length: 15; V gene: TRBV4-1; D gene: -; clone size: -; CDR3 DNA: TGCGCCAGCAGCCAAGATTGGCAAACGAACACTGAAGCTTTCTTT; CDR3 protein: CASSQDWQTNTEAFF
J gene: TRBJ1-1; CDR3 length: 14; V gene: TRBV6-5; D gene: TRBD1; clone size: once; CDR3 DNA: TGTGCCAGCAGAACGACAGGGGGGAACACTGAAGCTTTCTTT; CDR3 protein: CASRTTGGNTEAFF
J gene: TRBJ1-3; CDR3 length: 14; V gene: TRBV19; D gene: -; clone size: few; CDR3 DNA: TGTGCCAGTAGTATCGGGAGCTCTGGAAACACCATATATTTT; CDR3 protein: CASSIGSSGNTIYF
J gene: TRBJ1-5; CDR3 length: 14; V gene: TRBV30; D gene: TRBD1; clone size: -; CDR3 DNA: TGTGCCTGGAGTGCGGGACAGGATTATCAGCCCCAGCATTTT; CDR3 protein: CAWSAGQDYQPQHF
J gene: TRBJ2-7; CDR3 length: 15; V gene: TRBV6-5; D gene: -; clone size: -; CDR3 DNA: TGTGCCAGCAGTCCTCGACAGTGGAGCTCCTACGAGCAGTACTTC; CDR3 protein: CASSPRQWSSYEQYF
J gene: TRBJ2-7; CDR3 length: 14; V gene: TRBV6-5; D gene: -; clone size: -; CDR3 DNA: TGTGCCAGCAGCCTAGCGTTTGGAGGCTACGAGCAGTACTTC; CDR3 protein: CASSLAFGGYEQYF
J gene: TRBJ1-1; CDR3 length: 11; V gene: TRBV20-1; D gene: -; clone size: -; CDR3 DNA: TGCAGTGCTATCATGAACACTGAAGCTTTCTTT; CDR3 protein: CSAIMNTEAFF
J gene: TRBJ2-1; CDR3 length: 13; V gene: TRBV5-1; D gene: -; clone size: -; CDR3 DNA: TGCGCCAGCAGCTCCCAAACCTACAATGAGCAGTTCTTC; CDR3 protein: CASSSQTYNEQFF
J gene: TRBJ2-1; CDR3 length: 15; V gene: TRBV7-8; D gene: TRBD2; clone size: -; CDR3 DNA: TGTGCCAGCACCATCACCGGGGGGGACTACAATGAGCAGTTCTTC; CDR3 protein: CASTITGGDYNEQFF
J gene: TRBJ2-1; CDR3 length: 17; V gene: TRBV5-5; D gene: -; clone size: -; CDR3 DNA: TGTGCCAGCAGCTTGCGTTTCTCCGTACTAGTGCCGCATGAGCAGTTCTTC; CDR3 protein: CASSLRFSVLVPHEQFF
J gene: TRBJ2-3; CDR3 length: 18; V gene: TRBV2; D gene: TRBD2; clone size: -; CDR3 DNA: TGTGCCAGCAGTGTAGAGGGGTGGGGACTAATCAGCACAGATACGCAGTATTTT; CDR3 protein: CASSVEGWGLISTDTQYF
J gene: TRBJ1-5; CDR3 length: 15; V gene: TRBV30; D gene: -; clone size: -; CDR3 DNA: TGTGCCTGGAGTGTTTCGGGGGTTAGCAATCAGCCCCAGCATTTT; CDR3 protein: CAWSVSGVSNQPQHF
J gene: TRBJ2-3; CDR3 length: 16; V gene: TRBV2; D gene: TRBD2; clone size: -; CDR3 DNA: TGTGCCAGCAGTGAGTGGCGGGGGGAGGGTACAGATACGCAGTATTTT; CDR3 protein: CASSEWRGEGTDTQYF
J gene: TRBJ2-5; CDR3 length: 13; V gene: TRBV2; D gene: -; clone size: -; CDR3 DNA: TGTGCCAGCAGTGAACTAGCTCAAGAGACCCAGTACTTC; CDR3 protein: CASSELAQETQYF
J gene: TRBJ2-1; CDR3 length: 13; V gene: TRBV9; D gene: -; clone size: -; CDR3 DNA: TGTGCCAGCAGCGTAGACTCGTACAATGAGCAGTTCTTC; CDR3 protein: CASSVDSYNEQFF
J gene: TRBJ1-3; CDR3 length: 12; V gene: TRBV11-3; D gene: -; clone size: -; CDR3 DNA: TGTGCCAGCAGCTCTACGGGAAACACCATATATTTT; CDR3 protein: CASSSTGNTIYF
J gene: TRBJ2-1; CDR3 length: 18; V gene: TRBV10-1; D gene: TRBD2; clone size: few; CDR3 DNA: TGCGCCAGCAGTGAGAAGAATAGGACTAGCGGGAGGATCAATGAGCAGTTCTTC; CDR3 protein: CASSEKNRTSGRINEQFF
J gene: TRBJ1-6; CDR3 length: 16; V gene: TRBV25-1; D gene: TRBD1; clone size: -; CDR3 DNA: TGTGCCAGCAGTGAGGGCGGACAGGGCTCGACTTCACCCCTCCACTTT; CDR3 protein: CASSEGGQGSTSPLHF
J gene: TRBJ1-4; CDR3 length: 15; V gene: TRBV30; D gene: TRBD1; clone size: -; CDR3 DNA: TGTGCCTGGAGTGGGGGGACAGGGGCAGGGGAAAAACTGTTTTTT; CDR3 protein: CAWSGGTGAGEKLFF
J gene: TRBJ2-5; CDR3 length: 10; V gene: TRBV11-3; D gene: -; clone size: -; CDR3 DNA: TGTGCCAGCAGCTTAGGAAACAGATACTTC; CDR3 protein: CASSLGNRYF
J gene: TRBJ2-1; CDR3 length: 16; V gene: TRBV5-4; D gene: TRBD1; clone size: -; CDR3 DNA: TGTGCCAGCAGCCCACCGGGACAGGCATCCTACAATGAGCAGTTCTTC; CDR3 protein: CASSPPGQASYNEQFF
J gene: TRBJ2-1; CDR3 length: 15; V gene: TRBV9; D gene: TRBD2; clone size: -; CDR3 DNA: TGTGCCAGCAGCGCTGGGACTAGCGGGAAGAATGAGCAGTTCTTC; CDR3 protein: CASSAGTSGKNEQFF
J gene: TRBJ2-1; CDR3 length: 12; V gene: TRBV5-4; D gene: -; clone size: -; CDR3 DNA: TGTGCCAGCAGCCAGGACTGGAATGAGCAGTTCTTC; CDR3 protein: CASSQDWNEQFF
J gene: TRBJ1-2; CDR3 length: 14; V gene: TRBV19; D gene: -; clone size: once; CDR3 DNA: TGTGCCAGTAGCCCGGACAGATTCAACTATGGCTACACCTTC; CDR3 protein: CASSPDRFNYGYTF